This T cell receptor beta chain was identified during a study of T cell changes during pregnancy in multiple sclerosis. Per the germline V gene, CDR1 is SNHLY and CDR2 is FYNNEI. The CDR3 extends over 14 amino acids. J was trimmed by 11 bases and V by 5 bases; bases with no gene match: 9. The protocol was immunoSEQ multiplex PCR, while the TCRdb copy is restricted to in-frame clones and leaves out a portion. The table lists several thousand clones, roughly 77% of them singletons. The chain joins TRBV2 to TRBJ1-4; 9 bases fit TRBD1. This TCR was sampled from a female donor in good health, enrolled as a control in a pregnancy study. The sample here was CD8+ T cells from peripheral blood mononuclear cells, taken in the second trimester of pregnancy. The CDR3 coding sequence is TGTGCCAGCAGTCCGGGACAGGGCCATCAGAAACTGTTTTTT. Encoded protein: CASSPGQGHQKLFF.